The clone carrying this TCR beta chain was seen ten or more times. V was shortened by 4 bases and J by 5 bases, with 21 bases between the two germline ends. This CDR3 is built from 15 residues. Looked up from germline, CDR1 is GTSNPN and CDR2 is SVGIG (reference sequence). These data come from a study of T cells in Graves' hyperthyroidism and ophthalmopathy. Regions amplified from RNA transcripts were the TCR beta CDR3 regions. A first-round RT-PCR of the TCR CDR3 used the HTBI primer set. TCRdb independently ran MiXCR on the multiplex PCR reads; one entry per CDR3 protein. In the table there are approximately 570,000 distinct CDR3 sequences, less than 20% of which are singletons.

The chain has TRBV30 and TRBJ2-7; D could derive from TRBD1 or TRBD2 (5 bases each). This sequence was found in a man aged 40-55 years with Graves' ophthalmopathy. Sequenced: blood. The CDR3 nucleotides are TGTGCCTGGATGGGGGACGGCAGTCCTGGGGACGAGCAGTACTTC. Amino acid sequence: CAWMGDGSPGDEQYF.